These 5 T cell receptor beta chains were all obtained from the same sample, sequenced in a study of T cells of healthy individuals. TCRdb processed the 5' RACE reads anew with MiXCR; each CDR3 protein has one entry. This table holds about 40,000 distinct CDR3 sequences, about 4.2% found once. The receptors were gathered from a human donor in good health.

This clonotype was seen only a few times. This rearrangement joins TRBV5-1 to TRBJ2-5; 7 bases agree with TRBD2. J gave up 0 bases and V 2 bases, and 4 bases lay outside the gene matches. The CDR3 extends over 15 amino acids. CDR1 is SGHRS, CDR2 YFSETQ, per germline. This CDR3 is CASSFSTSDQETQYF. The CDR3 DNA is TGCGCCAGCAGCTTTTCTACTAGCGACCAAGAGACCCAGTACTTC.

This clonotype was recorded many times. In nucleotides, the CDR3 is TGTGCCAGCAGCTTAACCGGGACAGGGTTAGATACGCAGTATTTT. This translates into CASSLTGTGLDTQYF. The J gene is TRBJ2-3, the V gene TRBV7-9; the match to TRBD1 covers 9 bases. V shed 2 bases and J 5 bases; nucleotides not matched to a gene: 5. Germline V gene sequence: CDR1 SEHNR, CDR2 FQNEAQ (reference sequence). The CDR3 has 15 residues.

This clonotype was counted only a few times. This chain connects TRBV7-2 to TRBJ1-6; D remains ambiguous. The CDR3 length is 15 residues. Trimming removed 6 bases from V and 5 bases from J, with 14 bases in between. Looked up from germline, CDR1 is SGHTA and CDR2 is FQGNSA. In nucleotides, the CDR3 is TGTGCCAGCAGTCTGAACTGGGTCAATAATTCACCCCTCCACTTT. Encoded protein: CASSLNWVNNSPLHF.

This clonotype was recorded at least ten times. The chain couples TRBV27 to TRBJ1-2; D is unclear. Germline V gives CDR1 MNHEY, CDR2 SMNVEV (reference sequence). The V gene lost 5 bases and the J gene lost 5 bases, with 12 bases spanning the gap. The CDR3 is made up of 13 amino acids. This CDR3 is CASSNSGRYGYTF. Written as DNA, the CDR3 is TGTGCCAGCAGTAATTCTGGGAGATATGGCTACACCTTC.

This clonotype was detected ten times or more. This chain connects TRBV4-3 to TRBJ2-7; 7 bases fit TRBD2. CDR3 length equals 14 residues. V shed 1 base and J 3 bases; nucleotides not matched to a gene: 3. Germline CDR1 and CDR2: LGHNA and YSLEER. The CDR3 coding sequence is TGCGCCAGCAGCCAAGTAGCTAGCGGCTACGAGCAGTACTTC. Protein sequence: CASSQVASGYEQYF.